Below are 25 T cell receptor beta chains sequenced from a single sample in a study of human T cells and chemical hapten exposure. One entry per CDR3 protein results from TCRdb running MiXCR on the RACE reads. The table shows more than 60,000 distinct CDR3 sequences, with 8.6% occurring only once. The time point denotes: healthy volunteer bleed at 6 weeks. Extraction yielded total RNA from whole blood (unfractionated). Sequenced material: whole blood. The origin of the receptors is a male donor in good health. Some clones in this sample may be carry-over from other donors' samples.

This clonotype has only a few counts. V usage is TRBV15 and J usage is TRBJ1-2; possibly TRBD1 for D (6 bases). The germline CDR1 and CDR2 sequences are LNHNV and YYDKDF (reference sequence). The CDR3 runs 15 residues. V lost 2 bases to trimming and J lost 4 bases, with 14 bases between them. This chain's CDR3 is CATSRTGTRFYGYTF. In DNA form, the CDR3 reads TGTGCCACCAGCAGAACAGGGACACGGTTCTATGGCTACACCTTC.

This chain links TRBV29-1 with TRBJ2-7; D perhaps matches TRBD2 (6 bases). V lost 6 bases and J lost 5, with 17 bases in between. This CDR3 has 13 amino acids. Germline V gene data show CDR1 as SQVTM and CDR2 as ANQGSEA. CDR3 nucleotides: TGCAGCGTCGGGACCAGGAGGGGAGACGAGCAGTACTTC. Amino acid sequence: CSVGTRRGDEQYF.

This clonotype was counted a few times. This sequence joins TRBV6-6 and TRBJ1-5; 8 nucleotides line up with TRBD1. The CDR3 consists of 15 residues. The J segment lost 1 base and the V segment lost 8 bases, leaving 7 bases of the junction unmatched. Germline CDR1 and CDR2: MNHNY and SVGAGI (reference sequence). The CDR3 region is CASQGALISNQPQHF. As DNA, the CDR3 is TGTGCCAGCCAGGGGGCTTTAATAAGCAATCAGCCCCAGCATTTT.

The genes are TRBV20-1 and TRBJ1-1; 9 bases align to TRBD1. Germline V gene data show CDR1 as DFQATT and CDR2 as SNEGSKA (reference sequence). J was trimmed by 5 bases and V by 0 bases; bases with no gene match: 7. The CDR3 is 15 residues long. The CDR3 nucleotides read TGCAGTGCTAGAGATACCGGGACAGGGCGGACTGAAGCTTTCTTT. Translation gives CSARDTGTGRTEAFF.

This rearrangement joins TRBV4-2 to TRBJ1-2, with D tentatively TRBD1 (6 bases). CDR1 LGHNA and CDR2 YNFKEQ come from the germline V gene. The CDR3 sequence is 16 residues long. Trimming stripped 0 bases from V and 1 base from J, with 12 bases between. The CDR3: CASSQDTGWDNYGYTF. CDR3 nucleotide sequence: TGTGCCAGCAGCCAAGATACAGGGTGGGATAACTATGGCTACACCTTC.

At least ten counts were recorded for this clonotype. The gene calls are TRBV5-1 and TRBJ2-4, with D perhaps being TRBD1 or TRBD2 (5 bases each). Germline V gene lookup returns CDR1 SGHRS and CDR2 YFSETQ. V was shortened by 0 bases and J by 8 bases, with 12 bases between the two germline ends. The CDR3 loop spans 14 amino acids. The CDR3 here is CASSLDAGTDIQYF. In DNA, the CDR3 is TGCGCCAGCAGCTTGGATGCAGGGACGGACATTCAGTACTTC.

This clonotype was picked up a small number of times. The chain employs TRBV6-5 and TRBJ2-2, with TRBD2 as a possible D gene (7 bases). With 7 bases removed from V and 4 bases from J, the gap between germline ends came to 10 bases. The CDR3 is made up of 13 amino acids. Germline V CDR1 and CDR2: MNHEY, SVGAGI. As DNA, the CDR3 is TGTGCCAGCATGAGGGGGGGCACCGGGGAGCTGTTTTTT. Its protein is CASMRGGTGELFF.

V gene TRBV6-5 combines with J gene TRBJ2-7; 12 bases match TRBD2. This CDR3 contains 16 residues. After removal of 2 bases from V and 3 bases from J, the junction contained 5 bases not matched to a gene. Germline V CDR1 and CDR2: MNHEY, SVGAGI. The CDR3 DNA follows: TGTGCCAGCAGTTACCCACTAGCGGGAGGTGGCTACGAGCAGTACTTC. Its protein product is CASSYPLAGGGYEQYF.

The chain couples TRBV7-9 to TRBJ2-2, with 7 bases identical to TRBD2. The CDR3 is 18 amino acids. V dropped 5 bases and J dropped 0; count of bases not matched to a gene: 12. CDR1 is SEHNR and CDR2 is FQNEAQ in the germline V gene (reference sequence). CDR3 residues: CASSPSQLLAANTGELFF. The CDR3 region has the DNA TGTGCCAGCAGCCCGTCGCAACTCCTAGCGGCGAACACCGGGGAGCTGTTTTTT. The full variable domain, its missing parts supplied by reference TRBV7-9 and TRBJ2-2, is DTGVSQNPRHKITKRGQNVTFRCDPISEHNRLYWYRQTLGQGPEFLTYFQNEAQLEKSRLLSDRFSAERPKGSFSTLEIQRTEQGDSAMYLCASSPSQLLAANTGELFFGEGSRLTVL.

A few counts support this clonotype. This chain uses TRBV20-1 with TRBJ1-5, with D possibly being TRBD1 (5 bases). Trimming shortened V by 2 bases and J by 2 bases, and 16 bases separated the two germline ends. CDR1 is DFQATT and CDR2 is SNEGSKA in the germline V gene (reference sequence). There are 16 residues in the CDR3. CDR3 sequence reads: CSARSRVSRGNQPQHF. The CDR3 bases are TGCAGTGCTAGAAGCAGGGTATCTAGAGGCAATCAGCCCCAGCATTTT.

This clonotype was detected a few times. The rearrangement joins TRBV5-1 to TRBJ2-1; D unclear. The length of the CDR3 is 15 residues. CDR1 is SGHRS and CDR2 is YFSETQ in the germline V gene. V was cut by 4 bases and J by 1 base, with 12 bases left in between. The DNA for the CDR3 is TGCGCCAGCAGCCTTTCATTGCAATCCTACAATGAGCAGTTCTTC. It translates to CASSLSLQSYNEQFF.

CDR3 residues: CSVDTDRNYGYTF. The CDR3 DNA reads TGCAGCGTTGATACAGACAGGAACTATGGCTACACCTTC. The chain combines TRBV29-1 with TRBJ1-2, with D possibly being TRBD1 (6 bases). Germline V gene lookup returns CDR1 SQVTM and CDR2 ANQGSEA. This CDR3 is 13 amino acids long. V was cut by 3 bases and J by 2 bases, with 10 bases left in between.

Many counts were recorded for this clonotype. This chain joins TRBV4-1 and TRBJ2-1; D possibly matches TRBD1 or TRBD2 (5 bases each). The germline gives CDR1 MGHRA, CDR2 YSYEKL. This CDR3 has 13 amino acids. Trimming pared 1 base from V and 8 bases from J, leaving 9 bases between. Here the CDR3 reads CASSQVGGHEQFF. The DNA of the CDR3 is TGCGCCAGCAGCCAAGTTGGGGGACATGAGCAGTTCTTC.

This clonotype was recorded at least ten times. The CDR3 sequence: CASSFSDSGANVLTF. The CDR3, as DNA: TGCGCCAGCAGCTTTTCGGACTCTGGGGCCAACGTCCTGACTTTC. V gene TRBV5-1 combines with J gene TRBJ2-6; D gene unclear. Deletions cut 2 bases from V and 0 bases from J, with 6 bases between. This CDR3 contains 15 residues. Germline lookup yields CDR1 SGHRS and CDR2 YFSETQ. Complete variable domain (other parts from reference TRBV5-1 and TRBJ2-6): KAGVTQTPRYLIKTRGQQVTLSCSPISGHRSVSWYQQTPGQGLQFLFEYFSETQRNKGNFPGRFSGRQFSNSRSEMNVSTLELGDSALYLCASSFSDSGANVLTFGAGSRLTVL.

This clonotype came up many times. This sequence joins TRBV7-9 and TRBJ2-3, with D hard to call. Germline V lookup: CDR1 SEHNR, CDR2 FQNEAQ (reference sequence). V gave up 3 bases and J gave up 2 bases, with 0 bases separating them. The CDR3 length is 11 residues. The CDR3 DNA sequence: TGTGCCAGCAGCTTCACAGATACGCAGTATTTT. This gives the protein CASSFTDTQYF.

This clonotype was counted between two and nine times. V and J are TRBV20-1 and TRBJ2-7; D ambiguous. The CDR3 contains 12 residues. The germline V gene has CDR1 DFQATT and CDR2 SNEGSKA (reference sequence). V gave up 1 base and J gave up 0 bases, with 4 bases separating them. CDR3 sequence reads: CSARAVSYEQYF. For the CDR3, the DNA is TGCAGTGCTAGAGCCGTCTCCTACGAGCAGTACTTC.

This clonotype appeared many times. The chain joins TRBV20-1 to TRBJ2-7, with 8 positions matching TRBD2. Per germline, CDR1 DFQATT and CDR2 SNEGSKA (reference sequence). J lost 5 bases, V lost 5 bases, and 20 bases had no gene match. This CDR3 is built from 17 residues. The CDR3 DNA sequence: TGCAGTGCTGCCCCCCCGGTGCGAGCGGGGGATCTAAACGAGCAGTACTTC. This encodes CSAAPPVRAGDLNEQYF.

This clonotype was counted a few times. The gene calls are TRBV18 and TRBJ2-4; D uncertain. This CDR3 is built from 12 residues. Germline V gives CDR1 KGHSH, CDR2 LQKENI. Trimming left V 5 bases short and J 5 bases short, with 7 bases between. The CDR3 here is CASSYSENIQYF. The CDR3 nucleotides are TGTGCCAGCTCATATTCCGAAAACATTCAGTACTTC. Full variable domain (rest looked up from reference TRBV18 and TRBJ2-4): NAGVMQNPRHLVRRRGQEARLRCSPMKGHSHVYWYRQLPEEGLKFMVYLQKENIIDESGMPKERFSAEFPKEGPSILRIQQVVRGDSAAYFCASSYSENIQYFGAGTRLSVL.

The chain joins TRBV12-3 or TRBV12-4 to TRBJ2-3; the D gene is possibly TRBD2 (5 bases). Trimming left V 7 bases short and J 4 bases short, with 18 bases between. The CDR3 is 15 residues long. The CDR3 reads CASNQGHSDPDTQYF. CDR3 DNA: TGTGCCAGCAACCAAGGGCATAGCGACCCAGATACGCAGTATTTT.

This clonotype was found many times. The chain combines TRBV30 with TRBJ1-4; 7 bases are shared with TRBD1. This CDR3 is built from 13 residues. Germline assignment: CDR1 GTSNPN and CDR2 SVGIG (reference sequence). V gave up 4 bases and J gave up 3 bases; unmatched junction bases: 2. CDR3 sequence: CAWTQGANEKLFF. CDR3 in DNA: TGTGCCTGGACGCAGGGGGCTAATGAAAAACTGTTTTTT.

This clonotype turned up a few times. The rearrangement links TRBV20-1 to TRBJ2-3, with D possibly TRBD1 on 5 matching bases. In germline, CDR1 is DFQATT, CDR2 SNEGSKA (reference sequence). The germline V and J ends were trimmed by 0 bases and 5 bases, with 12 bases remaining between them. This CDR3 comprises 14 residues. CDR3 sequence: CSAREVARGDTQYF. The CDR3 DNA follows: TGCAGTGCTAGAGAGGTGGCAAGGGGAGATACGCAGTATTTT.

This clonotype turned up a few times. This chain links TRBV4-3 with TRBJ1-1; tentatively, D is TRBD1 (5 bases). The CDR3 consists of 15 residues. Trimming left V 0 bases short and J 0 bases short, with 8 bases between. The V gene's germline CDR1 is LGHNA and CDR2 YSLEER. Written as DNA, the CDR3 is TGCGCCAGCAGCCAAGAGCGCAGGGTGAACACTGAAGCTTTCTTT. This gives the protein CASSQERRVNTEAFF.

This clonotype was recorded a few times. The CDR3 sequence: CASSLNGVSGANVLTF. The DNA of the CDR3 is TGTGCCAGCAGTTTGAACGGAGTCTCTGGGGCCAACGTCCTGACTTTC. The J gene is TRBJ2-6, the V gene TRBV27; D is undetermined. CDR1 MNHEY and CDR2 SMNVEV come from the germline V gene (reference sequence). There are 16 residues in the CDR3. V lost 3 bases and J 0 bases, leaving 9 bases between the germline ends.

The chain combines TRBV6-5 with TRBJ1-1; a possible D gene is TRBD1 (6 bases). The length of the CDR3 is 14 residues. Germline V gene sequence: CDR1 MNHEY, CDR2 SVGAGI. The V end lost 4 bases, the J end lost 3 bases, and 12 bases lay between the germline ends. CDR3 bases: TGTGCCAGCAGTTCACAGGGTTTGGACACTGAAGCTTTCTTT. This gives the protein CASSSQGLDTEAFF.

This clonotype was observed at least ten times. The CDR3 DNA sequence: TGTGCCAGCAGCTGGACAGGGGGCGAAGGCTACACCTTC. It translates to CASSWTGGEGYTF. The chain is built from TRBV7-2 and TRBJ1-2, with 11 bases matching TRBD1. J was trimmed by 8 bases and V by 4 bases; bases with no gene match: 3. The germline CDR1 and CDR2 sequences are SGHTA and FQGNSA. This CDR3 comprises 13 residues.